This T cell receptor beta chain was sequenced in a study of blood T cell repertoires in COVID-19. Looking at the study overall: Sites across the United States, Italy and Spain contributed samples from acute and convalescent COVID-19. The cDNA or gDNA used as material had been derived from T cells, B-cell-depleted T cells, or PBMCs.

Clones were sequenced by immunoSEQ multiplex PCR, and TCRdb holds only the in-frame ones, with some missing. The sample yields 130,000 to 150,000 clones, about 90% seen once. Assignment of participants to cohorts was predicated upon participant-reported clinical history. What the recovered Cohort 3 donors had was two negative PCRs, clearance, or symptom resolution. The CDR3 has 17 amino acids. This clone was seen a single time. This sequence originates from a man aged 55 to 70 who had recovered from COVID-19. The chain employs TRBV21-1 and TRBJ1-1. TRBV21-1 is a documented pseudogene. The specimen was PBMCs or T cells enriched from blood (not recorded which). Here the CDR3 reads CASSKRQRRAINTEAFF. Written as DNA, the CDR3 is TGTGCCAGCAGCAAACGGCAACGGAGGGCGATCAACACTGAAGCTTTCTTT.